Below, 8 T cell receptor beta chains from the same sample are listed, as sequenced in a study of CD8+ T cells in alopecia areata (dated by TCRdb to 2017 to 2018). Libraries were built with the immunoSEQ multiplex PCR assay. RNA was extracted from all samples and reverse transcribed into cDNA, which served as template for TCR sequencing. Here the immuneACCESS table is served through TCRdb, limited to in-frame sequences with V and J called. Missing clones are a known gap in these copies; in checked studies unresolved V genes cover under half, and the rest lacks a known reason. The sample table contains hundreds of thousands of clones; only one count was recorded for 35% to 40% of them. The ten most abundant clones make up 0.48% of the sample. What this sample's treatment or condition label stands for: oral pan-JAK inhibitor, 5-10 mg twice daily. Source: CD4+ T cells sorted from blood, taken at week 34, from a patient treated with tofacitinib. These receptors originate from a human donor with alopecia areata.

V and J are TRBV7-8 and TRBJ2-1, with 10 bases aligning to TRBD2. This CDR3 is 14 amino acids long. Germline V lookup: CDR1 SGHVS, CDR2 FQNEAQ. V lost 8 bases, J lost 7 bases, and 8 bases stayed unmatched. The CDR3 region has the DNA TGTGCCAGCGAGTGGGGTAGCGGGGGGAATGAGCAGTTCTTC. Translation: CASEWGSGGNEQFF.

The chain is built from TRBV5-1 and TRBJ2-5; 12 bases are shared with TRBD1. Per the germline V gene, CDR1 is SGHRS and CDR2 is YFSETQ. The ends lost 4 bases at V and 5 bases at J; junction bases unmatched: 3. CDR3 length equals 14 residues. CDR3 sequence (DNA): TGCGCCAGCAGCCGGGGACAGGGGGCTGAGACCCAGTACTTC. Residues: CASSRGQGAETQYF.

The gene calls are TRBV7-2 and TRBJ2-3; D not certain. This CDR3 is built from 12 residues. Trimming pared 3 bases from V and 7 bases from J, leaving 8 bases between. Germline V gene sequence: CDR1 SGHTA, CDR2 FQGNSA. CDR3 sequence (DNA): TGTGCCAGCAGCTTTAGTGGGTATACGCAGTATTTT. Protein sequence: CASSFSGYTQYF.

The V gene is TRBV30, the J gene TRBJ2-1, with TRBD2 identical over 12 bases. Germline V lookup: CDR1 GTSNPN, CDR2 SVGIG (reference sequence). V lost 7 bases to trimming and J lost 9 bases; unmatched junction nucleotides: 10. The CDR3 length is 14 residues. As DNA, the CDR3 is TGTGCCTCTGACTCTAGCGGGAGGGCCATTGAGCAGTTCTTC. As protein: CASDSSGRAIEQFF.

This clone was counted a single time. V usage is TRBV30 and J usage is TRBJ1-1, with D uncertain. The CDR3 runs 14 residues. CDR1 and CDR2 from the germline V gene are GTSNPN and SVGIG (reference sequence). The V end was cut by 4 bases, the J end by 10 bases, with 22 bases between. The CDR3 sequence is CAWIGLSVGPRAFF. Written as DNA, the CDR3 is TGTGCCTGGATCGGGCTCTCGGTAGGCCCTAGAGCTTTCTTT.

This clone was observed a handful of times. The chain joins TRBV30 to TRBJ1-1; 8 nucleotides align to TRBD1. CDR3 size: 13 residues. CDR1 GTSNPN and CDR2 SVGIG come from the germline V gene (reference sequence). The V and J ends lost 0 bases and 10 bases, in that order; junction bases with no gene match: 7. This chain's CDR3 is CAWSVGQGISAFF. The CDR3 nucleotides are TGTGCCTGGAGTGTAGGACAGGGCATCTCAGCTTTCTTT.

The sample holds a few counts of this clone. The rearrangement joins TRBV29-1 to TRBJ1-1, with D possibly TRBD1 on 6 matching bases. CDR3 length: 15 amino acids. V lost 4 bases and J lost 8, with 23 bases in between. In germline, CDR1 is SQVTM, CDR2 ANQGSEA. The CDR3 loop is CSVAYRLGGRGEAFF. CDR3 sequence (DNA): TGCAGCGTTGCTTACCGGCTCGGGGGCCGCGGGGAAGCTTTCTTT.

This clone was detected many times. The V and J genes are TRBV4-1 and TRBJ2-7, with D unclear. V was pared by 4 bases and J by 6 bases, with 13 bases between. The CDR3 has 13 residues. Germline V lookup: CDR1 MGHRA, CDR2 YSYEKL. The CDR3: CASSPLDPPEQYF. DNA for the CDR3: TGCGCCAGCAGCCCGCTCGACCCGCCCGAGCAGTACTTC.